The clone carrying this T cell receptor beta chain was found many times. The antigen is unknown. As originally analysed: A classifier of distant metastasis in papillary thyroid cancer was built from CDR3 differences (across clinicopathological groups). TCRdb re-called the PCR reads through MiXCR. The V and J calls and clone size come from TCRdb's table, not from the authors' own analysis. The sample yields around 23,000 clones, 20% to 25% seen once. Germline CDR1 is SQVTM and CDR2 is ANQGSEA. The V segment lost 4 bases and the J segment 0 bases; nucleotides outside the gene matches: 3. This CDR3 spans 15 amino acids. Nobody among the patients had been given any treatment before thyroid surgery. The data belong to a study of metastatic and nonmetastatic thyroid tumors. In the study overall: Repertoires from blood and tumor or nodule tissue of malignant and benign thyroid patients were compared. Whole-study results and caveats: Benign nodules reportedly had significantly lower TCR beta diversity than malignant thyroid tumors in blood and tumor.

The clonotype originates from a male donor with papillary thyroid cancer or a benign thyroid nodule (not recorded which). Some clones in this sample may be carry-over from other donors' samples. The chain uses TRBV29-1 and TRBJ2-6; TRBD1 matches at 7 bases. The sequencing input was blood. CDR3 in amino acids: CSVGDRYSGANVLTF. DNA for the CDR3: TGCAGCGTTGGGGACAGATACTCTGGGGCCAACGTCCTGACTTTC.